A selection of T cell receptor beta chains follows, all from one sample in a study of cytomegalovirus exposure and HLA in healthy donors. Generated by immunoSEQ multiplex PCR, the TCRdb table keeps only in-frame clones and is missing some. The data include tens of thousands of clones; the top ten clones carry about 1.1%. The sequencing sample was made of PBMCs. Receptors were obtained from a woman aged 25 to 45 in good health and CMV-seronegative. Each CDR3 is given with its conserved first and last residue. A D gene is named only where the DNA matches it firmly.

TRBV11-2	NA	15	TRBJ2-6	CASSLQGSGANVLTF	TGTGCCAGCAGCTTACAGGGGTCCGGGGCCAACGTCCTGACTTTC
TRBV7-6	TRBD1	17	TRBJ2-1	CASSPGQGSNPDNEQFF	TGTGCCAGCAGCCCTGGACAGGGAAGTAATCCCGACAATGAGCAGTTCTTC
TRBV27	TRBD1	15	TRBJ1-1	CASSPSTGTHTEAFF	TGTGCCAGCAGTCCGTCGACAGGGACACACACTGAAGCTTTCTTT
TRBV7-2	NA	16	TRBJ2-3	CASSLYGVRGTDTQYF	TGTGCCAGCAGCTTATACGGGGTTCGGGGCACAGATACGCAGTATTTT
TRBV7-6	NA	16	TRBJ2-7	CASSSVGGGKFYEQYF	TGTGCCAGCAGCTCGGTGGGTGGCGGGAAATTCTACGAGCAGTACTTC
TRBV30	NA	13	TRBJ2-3	CAWTAGSTDTQYF	TGTGCCTGGACTGCAGGTAGCACAGATACGCAGTATTTT
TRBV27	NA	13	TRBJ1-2	CASSLSGDYGYTF	TGTGCCAGCAGTTTATCAGGGGACTATGGCTACACCTTC
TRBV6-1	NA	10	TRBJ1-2	CACDSYGYTF	TGTGCCTGCGACAGCTATGGCTACACCTTC
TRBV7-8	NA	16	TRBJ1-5	CASSLGRASVNQPQHF	TGTGCCAGCAGCTTAGGCAGGGCCTCCGTCAATCAGCCCCAGCATTTT
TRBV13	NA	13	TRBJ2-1	CASSLGFDNEQFF	TGTGCCAGCAGCTTAGGCTTCGACAATGAGCAGTTCTTC
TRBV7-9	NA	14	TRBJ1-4	CASSLGATNEKLFF	TGTGCCAGCAGCTTAGGCGCAACTAATGAAAAACTGTTTTTT
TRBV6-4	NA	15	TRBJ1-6	CASRVPSSYNSPLHF	TGTGCCAGCAGGGTCCCGAGCTCCTATAATTCACCCCTCCACTTT
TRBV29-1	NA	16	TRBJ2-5	CSAKLTARMYQETQYF	TGCAGCGCAAAACTGACAGCCAGGATGTACCAAGAGACCCAGTACTTC
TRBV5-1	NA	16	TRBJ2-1	CASSVAGGPLGNEQFF	TGCGCCAGCAGCGTGGCCGGAGGGCCTTTGGGGAATGAGCAGTTCTTC
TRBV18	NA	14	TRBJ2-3	CASSIRQDLGSPYF	TGTGCCAGCTCAATACGACAGGATCTAGGTTCTCCGTATTTT
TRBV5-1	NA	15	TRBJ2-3	CASSLRGMGTDTQYF	TGCGCCAGCAGCTTGAGGGGAATGGGCACAGATACGCAGTATTTT
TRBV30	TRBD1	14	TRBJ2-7	CAWSVLGQVYEQYF	TGTGCCTGGAGTGTGTTGGGACAGGTCTACGAGCAGTACTTC
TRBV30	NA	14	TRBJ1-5	CAWSVSVGNQPQHF	TGTGCCTGGAGTGTGAGCGTTGGCAATCAGCCCCAGCATTTT
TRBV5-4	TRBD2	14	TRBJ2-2	CASAPGLGTGELFF	TGTGCCAGCGCCCCAGGACTAGGGACCGGGGAGCTGTTTTTT
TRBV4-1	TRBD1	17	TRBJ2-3	CASSQDLGQGGTDTQYF	TGCGCCAGCAGCCAAGATTTAGGACAGGGTGGGACAGATACGCAGTATTTT
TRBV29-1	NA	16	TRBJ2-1	CSVEGGTSPTNNEQFF	TGCAGCGTTGAAGGAGGTACTAGCCCCACTAACAATGAGCAGTTCTTC
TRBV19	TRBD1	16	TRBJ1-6	CASSIDRTGANSPLHF	TGTGCCAGTAGTATAGATCGGACAGGGGCCAATTCACCCCTCCACTTT
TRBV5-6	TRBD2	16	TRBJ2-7	CASSLDAGGLPYEQYF	TGTGCCAGCAGCTTGGACGCGGGAGGCCTTCCCTACGAGCAGTACTTC
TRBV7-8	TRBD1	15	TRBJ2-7	CASSPGQVQGYEQYF	TGTGCCAGCAGCCCTGGACAGGTCCAAGGCTACGAGCAGTACTTC
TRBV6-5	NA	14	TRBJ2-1	CASRVDYSYNEQFF	TGTGCCAGCAGGGTGGACTACTCCTACAATGAGCAGTTCTTC
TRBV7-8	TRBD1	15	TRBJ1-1	CASSPGQGSNTEAFF	TGTGCCAGCAGCCCTGGACAGGGGTCTAACACTGAAGCTTTCTTT
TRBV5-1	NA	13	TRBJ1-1	CASRVAGAGEAFF	TGCGCCAGCAGGGTGGCAGGGGCCGGTGAAGCTTTCTTT
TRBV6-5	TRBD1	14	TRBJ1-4	CASRGQGLDEKLFF	TGTGCCAGCAGGGGACAGGGGTTGGATGAAAAACTGTTTTTT
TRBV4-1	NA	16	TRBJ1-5	CASSQDWRGNNQPQHF	TGCGCCAGCAGCCAAGATTGGCGAGGAAACAATCAGCCCCAGCATTTT
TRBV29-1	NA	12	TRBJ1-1	CSAGGMNTEAFF	TGCAGTGCGGGGGGGATGAACACTGAAGCTTTCTTT
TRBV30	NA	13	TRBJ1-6	CAWRERGNSPLHF	TGTGCCTGGAGGGAAAGGGGCAATTCACCCCTCCACTTT
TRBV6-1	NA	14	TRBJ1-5	CASSDGGSNQPQHF	TGTGCCAGCAGTGACGGAGGGAGCAATCAGCCCCAGCATTTT
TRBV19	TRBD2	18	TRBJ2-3	CASSQTSGRARVTDTQYF	TGTGCCAGTAGCCAGACTAGCGGGAGGGCGCGAGTCACAGATACGCAGTATTTT
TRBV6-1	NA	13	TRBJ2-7	CASRSQGTLEQYF	TGTGCCAGCAGGTCACAGGGCACCCTCGAGCAGTACTTC
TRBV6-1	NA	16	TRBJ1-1	CASSEARRTAVPKRFF	TGTGCCAGCAGTGAAGCCCGAAGAACTGCGGTGCCGAAGAGGTTCTTT
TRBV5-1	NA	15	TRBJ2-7	CASSLGGGNTYEQYF	TGCGCCAGCAGCTTGGGAGGAGGTAACACCTACGAGCAGTACTTC
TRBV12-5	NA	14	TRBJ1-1	CASAPLKAGTEAFF	TGTGCTAGTGCCCCCCTTAAAGCTGGCACTGAAGCTTTCTTT
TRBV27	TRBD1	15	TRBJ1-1	CASSLRGLRDTEAFF	TGTGCCAGCAGTTTAAGGGGGCTGAGAGACACTGAAGCTTTCTTT
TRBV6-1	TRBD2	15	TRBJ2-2	CASPGTRGEAGELFF	TGTGCCAGCCCCGGGACTAGAGGGGAAGCCGGGGAGCTGTTTTTT
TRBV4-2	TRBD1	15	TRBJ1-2	CASSQDIGTGHGYTF	TGTGCCAGCAGCCAAGACATCGGGACAGGGCATGGCTACACCTTC
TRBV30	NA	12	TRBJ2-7	CAWSVSAYEQYF	TGTGCCTGGAGTGTATCGGCCTACGAGCAGTACTTC
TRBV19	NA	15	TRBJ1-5	CASGKNTGFNQPQHF	TGTGCCAGTGGGAAGAATACAGGGTTCAATCAGCCCCAGCATTTT
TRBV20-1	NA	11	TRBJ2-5	CSARREETQYF	TGCAGTGCTAGAAGGGAGGAGACCCAGTACTTC
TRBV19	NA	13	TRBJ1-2	CASSIDYNYGYTF	TGTGCCAGTAGTATCGACTATAACTATGGCTACACCTTC
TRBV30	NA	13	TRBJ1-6	CAWSGQIYSPLHF	TGTGCCTGGAGTGGACAGATTTATTCACCCCTCCACTTT